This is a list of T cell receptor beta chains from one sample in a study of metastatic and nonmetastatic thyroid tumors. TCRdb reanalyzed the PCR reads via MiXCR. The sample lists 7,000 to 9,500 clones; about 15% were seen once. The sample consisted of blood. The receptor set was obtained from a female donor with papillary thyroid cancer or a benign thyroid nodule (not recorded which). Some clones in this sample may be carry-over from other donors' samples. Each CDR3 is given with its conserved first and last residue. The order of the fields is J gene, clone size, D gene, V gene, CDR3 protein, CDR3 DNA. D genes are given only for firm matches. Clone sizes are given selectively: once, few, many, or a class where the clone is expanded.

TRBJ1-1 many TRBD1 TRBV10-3 CAISDRGNTEAFF TGTGCCATCAGCGACAGGGGAAACACTGAAGCTTTCTTT
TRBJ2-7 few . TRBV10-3 CAISQDYEQYF TGTGCCATCAGTCAGGACTACGAGCAGTACTTC
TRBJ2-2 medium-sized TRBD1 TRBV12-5 CASGLRQGAATGELFF TGTGCTAGTGGTTTACGACAGGGGGCGGCCACCGGGGAGCTGTTTTTT
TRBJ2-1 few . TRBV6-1 CAAAPFSGEQFF TGTGCAGCAGCGCCCTTCTCGGGTGAGCAGTTCTTC
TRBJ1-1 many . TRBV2 CASSESAGRATEAFF TGTGCCAGCAGTGAAAGTGCGGGGAGAGCCACTGAAGCTTTCTTT
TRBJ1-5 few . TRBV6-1 CASKTHSDNQPQHF TGTGCCAGCAAGACCCACTCTGACAATCAGCCCCAGCATTTT
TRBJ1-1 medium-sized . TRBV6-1 CASSGPNTEAFF TGTGCCAGCAGCGGGCCGAACACTGAAGCTTTCTTT
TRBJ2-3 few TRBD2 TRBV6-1 CASQGLAGGPDTQYF TGTGCCAGCCAAGGACTAGCGGGAGGGCCCGATACGCAGTATTTT
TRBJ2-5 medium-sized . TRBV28 CASSSPGPREAETQYF TGTGCCAGCAGTTCACCGGGACCCAGGGAGGCAGAGACCCAGTACTTC
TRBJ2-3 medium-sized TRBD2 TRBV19 CASSWSGGASSDTQYF TGTGCCAGTAGTTGGTCCGGGGGGGCAAGTTCAGATACGCAGTATTTT
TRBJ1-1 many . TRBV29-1 CSVEGSLTNTEAFF TGCAGCGTTGAGGGCAGCTTAACAAACACTGAAGCTTTCTTT
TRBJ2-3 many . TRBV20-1 CSASTPPGDTQYF TGCAGTGCTAGTACCCCCCCGGGAGATACGCAGTATTTT
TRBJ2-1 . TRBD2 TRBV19 CASSSTSGLDNEQFF TGTGCCAGTAGTTCAACTAGCGGGCTTGACAATGAGCAGTTCTTC
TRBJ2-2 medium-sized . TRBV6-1 CASQVGVAGELFF TGTGCCAGCCAGGTCGGGGTGGCGGGGGAGCTGTTTTTT
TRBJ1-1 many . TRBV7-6 CASSYSLGGTLTEAFF TGTGCCAGCAGCTATTCCCTTGGAGGGACTCTCACTGAAGCTTTCTTT
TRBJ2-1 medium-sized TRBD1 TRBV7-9 CASSFVEGAQFF TGTGCCAGCAGCTTCGTTGAGGGGGCGCAGTTCTTC
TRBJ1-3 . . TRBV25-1 CASSPRGRNTIYF TGTGCCAGCAGTCCACGGGGGCGAAACACCATATATTTT